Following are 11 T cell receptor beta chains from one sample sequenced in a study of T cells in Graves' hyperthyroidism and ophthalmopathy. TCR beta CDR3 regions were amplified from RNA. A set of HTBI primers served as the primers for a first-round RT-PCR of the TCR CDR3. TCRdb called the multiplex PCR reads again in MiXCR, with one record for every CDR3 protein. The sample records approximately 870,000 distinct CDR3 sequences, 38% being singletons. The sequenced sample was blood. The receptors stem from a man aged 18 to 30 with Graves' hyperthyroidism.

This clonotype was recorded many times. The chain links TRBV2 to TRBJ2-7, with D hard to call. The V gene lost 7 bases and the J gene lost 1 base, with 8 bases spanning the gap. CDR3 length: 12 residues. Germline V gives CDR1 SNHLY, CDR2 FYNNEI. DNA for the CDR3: TGTGCCAGCAAGACACGATCCTACGAGCAGTACTTC. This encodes CASKTRSYEQYF.

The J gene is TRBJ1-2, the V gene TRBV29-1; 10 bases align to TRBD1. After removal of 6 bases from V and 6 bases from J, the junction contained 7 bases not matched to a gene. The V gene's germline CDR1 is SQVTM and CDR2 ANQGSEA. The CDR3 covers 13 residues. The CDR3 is CSVVKTGGHGYTF. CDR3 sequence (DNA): TGCAGCGTCGTTAAGACAGGGGGCCATGGCTACACCTTC.

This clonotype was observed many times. The CDR3 reads CSARILAEGYEQYF. The CDR3, as DNA: TGCAGTGCTAGGATACTAGCGGAAGGCTACGAGCAGTACTTC. V gene TRBV20-1 combines with J gene TRBJ2-7; 8 bases align to TRBD2. The V segment lost 3 bases and the J segment 3 bases; nucleotides outside the gene matches: 7. Germline V gene sequence: CDR1 DFQATT, CDR2 SNEGSKA (reference sequence). The CDR3 has 14 residues.

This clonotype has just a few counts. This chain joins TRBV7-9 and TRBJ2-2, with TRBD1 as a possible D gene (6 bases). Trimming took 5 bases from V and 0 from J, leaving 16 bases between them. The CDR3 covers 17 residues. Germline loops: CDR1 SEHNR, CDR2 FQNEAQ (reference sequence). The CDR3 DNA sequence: TGTGCCAGCAGCCAGGCCTCCAGGACAGCGAACACCGGGGAGCTGTTTTTT. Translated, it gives CASSQASRTANTGELFF.

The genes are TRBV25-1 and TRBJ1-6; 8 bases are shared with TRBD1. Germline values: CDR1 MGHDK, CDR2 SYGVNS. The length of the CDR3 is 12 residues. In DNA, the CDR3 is TGTGCTAAGACAGGGGATGTTTCACCCCTCCACTTT. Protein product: CAKTGDVSPLHF. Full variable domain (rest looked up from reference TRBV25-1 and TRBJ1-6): EADIYQTPRYLVIGTGKKITLECSQTMGHDKMYWYQQDPGMELHLIHYSYGVNSTEKGDLSSESTVSRIRTEHFPLTLESARPSHTSQYLCAKTGDVSPLHFGNGTRLTVT.

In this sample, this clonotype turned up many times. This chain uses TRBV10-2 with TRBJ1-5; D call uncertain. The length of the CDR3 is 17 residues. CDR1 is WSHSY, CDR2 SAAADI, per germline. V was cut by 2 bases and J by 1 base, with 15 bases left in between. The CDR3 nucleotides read TGCGCCAGCAGTGAGGGTGGTATAGAGTGGAGCAATCAGCCCCAGCATTTT. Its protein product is CASSEGGIEWSNQPQHF.

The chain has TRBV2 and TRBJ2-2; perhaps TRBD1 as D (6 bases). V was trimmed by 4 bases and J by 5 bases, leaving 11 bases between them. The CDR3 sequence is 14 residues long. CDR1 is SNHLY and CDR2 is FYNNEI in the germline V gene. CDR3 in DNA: TGTGCCAGCAGTGGGGGGCAGGGAACCGGGGAGCTGTTTTTT. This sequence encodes CASSGGQGTGELFF.

CDR3 bases: TGTGCCAGCAGCTTCAGGACTAGCGTCTCCGAGACCCAGTACTTC. It specifies CASSFRTSVSETQYF. This chain connects TRBV13 to TRBJ2-5, with TRBD2 identical over 9 bases. Germline loops: CDR1 PRHDT, CDR2 FYEKMQ (reference sequence). The CDR3 length is 15 residues. After removal of 3 bases from V and 5 bases from J, the junction contained 7 bases not matched to a gene.

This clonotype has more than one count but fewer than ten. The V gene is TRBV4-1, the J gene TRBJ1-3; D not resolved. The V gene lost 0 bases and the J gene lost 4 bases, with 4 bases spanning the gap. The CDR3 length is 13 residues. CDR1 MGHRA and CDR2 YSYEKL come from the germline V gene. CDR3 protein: CASSQDLGNTIYF. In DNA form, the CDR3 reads TGCGCCAGCAGCCAAGATTTGGGAAACACCATATATTTT.

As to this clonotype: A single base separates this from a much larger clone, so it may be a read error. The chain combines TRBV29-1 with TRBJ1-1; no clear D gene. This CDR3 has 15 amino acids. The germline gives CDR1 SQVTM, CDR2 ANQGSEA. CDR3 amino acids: CSVDSGRTLNTEALF. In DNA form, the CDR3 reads TGCAGCGTTGATAGTGGTAGGACGCTGAACACTGAAGCTCTCTTT.

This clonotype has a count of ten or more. CDR3 sequence: CASSPGGQYGYTF. The CDR3 nucleotides are TGTGCCAGCAGCCCAGGGGGCCAGTATGGCTACACCTTC. The chain links TRBV7-2 to TRBJ1-2; the match to TRBD1 covers 8 bases. V lost 5 bases and J lost 5; bases outside the gene matches: 4. CDR1 SGHTA and CDR2 FQGNSA come from the germline V gene. The CDR3 sequence is 13 residues long.